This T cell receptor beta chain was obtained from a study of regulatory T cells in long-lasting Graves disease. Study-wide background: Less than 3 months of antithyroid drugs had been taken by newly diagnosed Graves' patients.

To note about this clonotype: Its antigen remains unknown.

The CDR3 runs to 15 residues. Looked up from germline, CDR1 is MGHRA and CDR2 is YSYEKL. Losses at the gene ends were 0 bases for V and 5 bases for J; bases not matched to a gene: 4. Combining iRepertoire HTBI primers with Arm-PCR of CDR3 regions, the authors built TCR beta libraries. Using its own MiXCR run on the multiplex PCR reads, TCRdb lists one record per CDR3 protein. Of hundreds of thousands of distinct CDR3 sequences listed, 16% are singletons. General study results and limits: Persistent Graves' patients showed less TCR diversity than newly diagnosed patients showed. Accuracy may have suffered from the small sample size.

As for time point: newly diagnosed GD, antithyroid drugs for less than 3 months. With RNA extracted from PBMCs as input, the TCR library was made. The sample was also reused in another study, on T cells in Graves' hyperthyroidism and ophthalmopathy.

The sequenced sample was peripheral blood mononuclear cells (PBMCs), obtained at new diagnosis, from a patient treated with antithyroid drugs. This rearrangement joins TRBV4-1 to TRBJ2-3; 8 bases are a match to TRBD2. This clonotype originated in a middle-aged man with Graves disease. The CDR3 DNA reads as TGCGCCAGCAGCCAAGATAGGCGGGGGGTAGATACGCAGTATTTT. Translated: CASSQDRRGVDTQYF.